A selection of T cell receptor beta chains follows, all from one sample in a study of blood T cell repertoires in COVID-19. Assay: immunoSEQ multiplex PCR; the TCRdb copy retains only in-frame clones and omits some. The data show about 100,000 clones, with approximately 88% seen just once and around 6.5% held by the top ten. The specimen sequenced was peripheral blood. These receptors all come from a woman aged 55-69 years with acute or convalescent COVID-19. Each CDR3 is given with its conserved first and last residue. The D gene is left open where the match is weak. The listing skips clone size in some rows; elsewhere it reads once, few, many or a size class.

j_call: TRBJ1-1
v_call: TRBV28
cdr3_length: 12
clone_size: few
d_call: .
cdr3_nt: TGTGCCGCAGTACAGGGGAACACTGAAGCTTTCTTT
cdr3_aa: CAAVQGNTEAFF

j_call: TRBJ2-5
v_call: TRBV19
cdr3_length: 14
clone_size: .
d_call: .
cdr3_nt: TGTGCCAGTCGGTCGACGGAGAATCTGGAGACCCAGTACTTC
cdr3_aa: CASRSTENLETQYF

j_call: TRBJ1-2
v_call: TRBV18
cdr3_length: 16
clone_size: .
d_call: TRBD1
cdr3_nt: TGTGCCAGCTCACCCACCGGGACAGCGATTAACTATGGCTACACCTTC
cdr3_aa: CASSPTGTAINYGYTF

j_call: TRBJ1-1
v_call: TRBV5-1
cdr3_length: 18
clone_size: .
d_call: TRBD1
cdr3_nt: TGCGCCAGCAGCTTGGCTACCACCCGGGGGACAGAAAACACTGAAGCTTTCTTT
cdr3_aa: CASSLATTRGTENTEAFF

j_call: TRBJ2-3
v_call: TRBV19
cdr3_length: 16
clone_size: .
d_call: TRBD1
cdr3_nt: TGTGCCAGTAGTGTTCGTGGGACAGGGATGGCAGATACGCAGTATTTT
cdr3_aa: CASSVRGTGMADTQYF

j_call: TRBJ2-1
v_call: TRBV27
cdr3_length: 11
clone_size: .
d_call: .
cdr3_nt: TGTGCCAGCAGTTCCTATCGGGAGCAGTTCTTC
cdr3_aa: CASSSYREQFF

j_call: TRBJ1-2
v_call: TRBV7-3
cdr3_length: 14
clone_size: few
d_call: TRBD1
cdr3_nt: TGTGCCAGCAGCTCGTCCCGGGACAGTGGCCAGCTGTTCTTC
cdr3_aa: CASSSSRDSGQLFF

j_call: TRBJ2-7
v_call: TRBV29-1
cdr3_length: 12
clone_size: .
d_call: TRBD1
cdr3_nt: TGCAGCGTTGTACAGGGGGCGGTCGAGCAGTACTTC
cdr3_aa: CSVVQGAVEQYF

j_call: TRBJ2-3
v_call: TRBV5-1
cdr3_length: 17
clone_size: .
d_call: TRBD2
cdr3_nt: TGCGCCAGCAGCACGGGACTAGCGGGTGCTAGCACAGATACGCAGTATTTT
cdr3_aa: CASSTGLAGASTDTQYF

j_call: TRBJ1-2
v_call: TRBV3-1/TRBV3-2
cdr3_length: 15
clone_size: .
d_call: TRBD1
cdr3_nt: TGTGCCAGCAGCCAAGCATCCACAGGGGGCTATGGCTACACCTTC
cdr3_aa: CASSQASTGGYGYTF

j_call: TRBJ2-1
v_call: TRBV24-1
cdr3_length: 16
clone_size: .
d_call: .
cdr3_nt: TGTGCCACCAGTGATTCGGCGGGTAGCTCCTACAATGAGCAGTTCTTC
cdr3_aa: CATSDSAGSSYNEQFF

j_call: TRBJ2-1
v_call: TRBV19
cdr3_length: 15
clone_size: .
d_call: .
cdr3_nt: TGTGCCAGTAGCGGCGGCAGGGGCAGGTACAATGAGCAGTTCTTC
cdr3_aa: CASSGGRGRYNEQFF

j_call: TRBJ1-5
v_call: TRBV9
cdr3_length: 14
clone_size: .
d_call: .
cdr3_nt: TGTGCCAGCAGCGAGGACACGACCGATCAGCCCCAGCATTTT
cdr3_aa: CASSEDTTDQPQHF

j_call: TRBJ2-7
v_call: TRBV5-1
cdr3_length: 13
clone_size: .
d_call: .
cdr3_nt: TGCGCCAGCACCGGGACATCCTCCTACGAGCAGTACTTC
cdr3_aa: CASTGTSSYEQYF

j_call: TRBJ1-6
v_call: TRBV11-3
cdr3_length: 13
clone_size: .
d_call: .
cdr3_nt: TGTGCCAGCAGTCCGCGGCAGCTTTCGCCCCTCCACTTT
cdr3_aa: CASSPRQLSPLHF

j_call: TRBJ2-1
v_call: TRBV5-4
cdr3_length: 17
clone_size: many
d_call: TRBD2
cdr3_nt: TGTGCCAGCAGCTTGAAGGGAGGGAGGGCCTTTTACAATGAGCAGTTCTTC
cdr3_aa: CASSLKGGRAFYNEQFF

j_call: TRBJ1-2
v_call: TRBV28
cdr3_length: 13
clone_size: .
d_call: .
cdr3_nt: TGTGCCAGCAGTTTTGGGCAGGGTTATGGCTACACCTTC
cdr3_aa: CASSFGQGYGYTF

j_call: TRBJ2-7
v_call: TRBV5-1
cdr3_length: 15
clone_size: .
d_call: TRBD2
cdr3_nt: TGCGCCAGCAGCTGGACTAGCGGGAGGGACTACGAGCAGTACTTC
cdr3_aa: CASSWTSGRDYEQYF

j_call: TRBJ2-5
v_call: TRBV27
cdr3_length: 14
clone_size: few
d_call: TRBD1
cdr3_nt: TGTGCCAGCAGCCCGACAGTGAACAGGGGGACCCAGTACTTC
cdr3_aa: CASSPTVNRGTQYF

j_call: TRBJ1-3
v_call: TRBV4-2
cdr3_length: 14
clone_size: few
d_call: .
cdr3_nt: TGTGCCAGCAGCCAAGACAGCTCTGGAAACACCATATATTTT
cdr3_aa: CASSQDSSGNTIYF

j_call: TRBJ2-3
v_call: TRBV7-3
cdr3_length: 15
clone_size: .
d_call: .
cdr3_nt: TGTGCCAGCAGCTTCTCGGGAGATCGCACAGATACGCAGTATTTT
cdr3_aa: CASSFSGDRTDTQYF

j_call: TRBJ2-1
v_call: TRBV6-6
cdr3_length: 14
clone_size: .
d_call: .
cdr3_nt: TGTGCCAGCAGCAGACTAGTTTTTTTTTCTGAGCAGTTCTTC
cdr3_aa: CASSRLVFFSEQFF

j_call: TRBJ1-2
v_call: TRBV2
cdr3_length: 15
clone_size: once
d_call: TRBD1
cdr3_nt: TGTGCCAGCAGAGAGCGCAGGGGGAGTTACTATGGCTACACCTTC
cdr3_aa: CASRERRGSYYGYTF

j_call: TRBJ2-4
v_call: TRBV27
cdr3_length: 17
clone_size: once
d_call: .
cdr3_nt: TGTGCCAGCAGTCAAGATACAGGGATTTTTGCCAAAAACATTCAGTACTTC
cdr3_aa: CASSQDTGIFAKNIQYF

j_call: TRBJ1-3
v_call: TRBV11-2
cdr3_length: 18
clone_size: .
d_call: .
cdr3_nt: TGTGCCAGCAGCTTAAATTGGTTCGGCCGAGGCTCTGGAAACACCATATATTTT
cdr3_aa: CASSLNWFGRGSGNTIYF

j_call: TRBJ2-6
v_call: TRBV19
cdr3_length: 17
clone_size: .
d_call: TRBD2
cdr3_nt: TGTGCCAGTAGGCTAGCGGGAGGTCCCACTGGGGCCAACGTCCTGACTTTC
cdr3_aa: CASRLAGGPTGANVLTF

j_call: TRBJ1-3
v_call: TRBV11-3
cdr3_length: 16
clone_size: .
d_call: .
cdr3_nt: TGTGCCAGCAGCTTAGGCTCAGGCGTCTCTGGAAACACCATATATTTT
cdr3_aa: CASSLGSGVSGNTIYF

j_call: TRBJ1-2
v_call: TRBV3-1/TRBV3-2
cdr3_length: 12
clone_size: once
d_call: .
cdr3_nt: TGTGCCAGCAGCCAAAACATCTATGGCTACACCTTC
cdr3_aa: CASSQNIYGYTF

j_call: TRBJ1-1
v_call: TRBV27
cdr3_length: 15
clone_size: .
d_call: .
cdr3_nt: TGTGCCAGCAGTTTAGGCGGACAACCGAACACTGAAGCTTTCTTT
cdr3_aa: CASSLGGQPNTEAFF

j_call: TRBJ2-5
v_call: TRBV18
cdr3_length: 17
clone_size: .
d_call: TRBD1
cdr3_nt: TGTGCCAGCTCACCACGCTGGGGACAGTCCAACCAAGAGACCCAGTACTTC
cdr3_aa: CASSPRWGQSNQETQYF

j_call: TRBJ1-2
v_call: TRBV27
cdr3_length: 12
clone_size: .
d_call: .
cdr3_nt: TGTGCCAGCAGTTTATCCGGTTATGGCTACACCTTC
cdr3_aa: CASSLSGYGYTF

j_call: TRBJ2-7
v_call: TRBV5-1
cdr3_length: 16
clone_size: few
d_call: .
cdr3_nt: TGCGCCAGCAGCTTTAGCTCGGAGGGTGCATCCTACGAGCAGTACTTC
cdr3_aa: CASSFSSEGASYEQYF

j_call: TRBJ2-2
v_call: TRBV5-1
cdr3_length: 16
clone_size: .
d_call: TRBD1
cdr3_nt: TGCGCCAGCAGCCCGGCCGGGACAGGGTACACCGGGGAGCTGTTTTTT
cdr3_aa: CASSPAGTGYTGELFF

j_call: TRBJ1-2
v_call: TRBV6-5
cdr3_length: 14
clone_size: .
d_call: .
cdr3_nt: TGTGCCAGCAGTTACTCGACGGGAGGTTATGGCTACACCTTC
cdr3_aa: CASSYSTGGYGYTF

j_call: TRBJ1-1
v_call: TRBV6-5
cdr3_length: 11
clone_size: few
d_call: .
cdr3_nt: TGTGCCAGCATTTTAAGGGGTGAAGCTTTCTTT
cdr3_aa: CASILRGEAFF

j_call: TRBJ2-2
v_call: TRBV3-1/TRBV3-2
cdr3_length: 14
clone_size: few
d_call: .
cdr3_nt: TGTGCCAGCAGCCAAGGACTTAACACCGGGGAGCTGTTTTTT
cdr3_aa: CASSQGLNTGELFF

j_call: TRBJ2-4
v_call: TRBV6-5
cdr3_length: 15
clone_size: .
d_call: TRBD2
cdr3_nt: TGTGCCAGCAGACTGGGGACGGGAGGGCAGAACATTCAGTACTTC
cdr3_aa: CASRLGTGGQNIQYF

j_call: TRBJ2-2
v_call: TRBV7-3
cdr3_length: 17
clone_size: .
d_call: .
cdr3_nt: TGTGCCAGCAGCTTAACGAGGGACACCTCGAACACCGGGGAGCTGTTTTTT
cdr3_aa: CASSLTRDTSNTGELFF

j_call: TRBJ2-1
v_call: TRBV19
cdr3_length: 14
clone_size: .
d_call: .
cdr3_nt: TGTGCCAGTAGGATTGGAGCTCTCAACAATGAGCAGTTCTTC
cdr3_aa: CASRIGALNNEQFF

j_call: TRBJ2-1
v_call: TRBV3-1/TRBV3-2
cdr3_length: 15
clone_size: few
d_call: .
cdr3_nt: TGTGCCAGCAGCCAAGGAAGGGGATCCTACAATGAGCAGTTCTTC
cdr3_aa: CASSQGRGSYNEQFF

j_call: TRBJ2-3
v_call: TRBV29-1
cdr3_length: 12
clone_size: once
d_call: .
cdr3_nt: TGCAGCGCCGAGTTTACCCCAAATACGCAGTATTTT
cdr3_aa: CSAEFTPNTQYF

j_call: TRBJ1-1
v_call: TRBV7-9
cdr3_length: 15
clone_size: .
d_call: TRBD1
cdr3_nt: TGTGCCAGCAGCCCTTACAGGGGGCCGAACACTGAAGCTTTCTTT
cdr3_aa: CASSPYRGPNTEAFF

j_call: TRBJ2-2
v_call: TRBV7-9
cdr3_length: 15
clone_size: few
d_call: .
cdr3_nt: TGTGCCAGCAGCTTGGCGGGACCCGACACCGGGGAGCTGTTTTTT
cdr3_aa: CASSLAGPDTGELFF

j_call: TRBJ2-1
v_call: TRBV6-5
cdr3_length: 13
clone_size: .
d_call: TRBD2
cdr3_nt: TGTGCCAGCCGCCCGGTGGGCCTAGCGGTGCCATTCTTC
cdr3_aa: CASRPVGLAVPFF

j_call: TRBJ2-2
v_call: TRBV30
cdr3_length: 14
clone_size: .
d_call: .
cdr3_nt: TGTGCCGGTCGGACAGCCACGAACACCGGGGAGCTGTTTTTT
cdr3_aa: CAGRTATNTGELFF